This is a list of T cell receptor beta chains from one sample in a study of neurological immune-mediated disorders. TCRdb itself ran the 5' RACE reads through MiXCR, one entry per CDR3 protein. The sample consists of more than 70,000 distinct CDR3 sequences, about 9.4% of them appearing once. Sequences were obtained from PBMCs. The source is a man in his forties in good health. The CDR3 runs from the conserved cysteine through the conserved F or W. D genes are given only for firm matches. Size values are once, few and many counts, or a class for expanded clones, and some rows have none.

v_call: TRBV3-1; clone_size: many; d_call: TRBD2; j_call: TRBJ2-5; cdr3_nt: TGTGCCAGCAGCCTCACTAGCGGGGGGCACCAAGAGACCCAGTACTTC; cdr3_aa: CASSLTSGGHQETQYF
v_call: TRBV5-1; clone_size: .; d_call: TRBD2; j_call: TRBJ2-3; cdr3_nt: TGCGCCAGCAGCTTTGGGTTGACTAGCGGGGGTGAAGATACGCAGTATTTT; cdr3_aa: CASSFGLTSGGEDTQYF
v_call: TRBV24-1; clone_size: many; d_call: .; j_call: TRBJ2-2; cdr3_nt: TGTGCCACCAGTGATTTGCGGGACAAAAACACCGGGGAGCTGTTTTTT; cdr3_aa: CATSDLRDKNTGELFF
v_call: TRBV6-5; clone_size: many; d_call: .; j_call: TRBJ2-5; cdr3_nt: TGTGCCAGCAGTTACTCGGGGCAGGGGACATTAGAAGAGACCCAGTACTTC; cdr3_aa: CASSYSGQGTLEETQYF
v_call: TRBV29-1; clone_size: .; d_call: .; j_call: TRBJ2-1; cdr3_nt: TGCAGCGTTGTTGAGTCCGACAATGAGCAGTTCTTC; cdr3_aa: CSVVESDNEQFF
v_call: TRBV4-2; clone_size: .; d_call: .; j_call: TRBJ1-1; cdr3_nt: TGTGCCAGCAGCCAAGAAAGAGGGGCCACTGAAGCTTTCTTT; cdr3_aa: CASSQERGATEAFF
v_call: TRBV5-6; clone_size: many; d_call: .; j_call: TRBJ2-3; cdr3_nt: TGTGCCAGCAGCGGACTTCCCGACACAGATACGCAGTATTTT; cdr3_aa: CASSGLPDTDTQYF
v_call: TRBV20-1; clone_size: medium-sized; d_call: TRBD1; j_call: TRBJ2-7; cdr3_nt: TGCAGTGCTAGTCAGTGGTTCGTTGGGCAGGGGGCCTACGAGCAGTACTTC; cdr3_aa: CSASQWFVGQGAYEQYF
v_call: TRBV29-1; clone_size: many; d_call: TRBD1; j_call: TRBJ1-2; cdr3_nt: TGCAGCCTCCGACAGGGGGGCTATGGCTACACCTTC; cdr3_aa: CSLRQGGYGYTF
v_call: TRBV18; clone_size: many; d_call: .; j_call: TRBJ2-6; cdr3_nt: TGTGCCAGCTCACCAAACCCGAGCTCTGGGGCCAACGTCCTGACTTTC; cdr3_aa: CASSPNPSSGANVLTF
v_call: TRBV7-2; clone_size: many; d_call: TRBD1; j_call: TRBJ2-2; cdr3_nt: TGTGCCAGCAGTTCCAGAAGAGGGGGCGCCGGGGAGCTGTTTTTT; cdr3_aa: CASSSRRGGAGELFF
v_call: TRBV9; clone_size: .; d_call: TRBD1; j_call: TRBJ1-5; cdr3_nt: TGTGCCAGCAGCCGTGAGGGACAGGGGAATCAGCCCCAGCATTTT; cdr3_aa: CASSREGQGNQPQHF
v_call: TRBV2; clone_size: many; d_call: TRBD2; j_call: TRBJ2-5; cdr3_nt: TGTGCCAGCAGCGGGGGGGGAGAGACCCAGTACTTC; cdr3_aa: CASSGGGETQYF
v_call: TRBV21-1; clone_size: many; d_call: .; j_call: TRBJ2-5; cdr3_nt: TGTGCCAGCAGCCCGAGGGGAAGGGAACTGGCCCAGTACTTC; cdr3_aa: CASSPRGRELAQYF
v_call: TRBV29-1; clone_size: many; d_call: .; j_call: TRBJ1-3; cdr3_nt: TGCAGCGTTGGAGGGGGATCTGGAAACACCATATATTTT; cdr3_aa: CSVGGGSGNTIYF
v_call: TRBV5-6; clone_size: many; d_call: TRBD1; j_call: TRBJ2-7; cdr3_nt: TGTGCCAGCAGCTTGGGGGGACAGGCATCCTACGAGCAGTACTTC; cdr3_aa: CASSLGGQASYEQYF
v_call: TRBV9; clone_size: many; d_call: .; j_call: TRBJ1-2; cdr3_nt: TGTGCCAGCAGCCCCCAGCTGGGCAACTATGGCTACACCTTC; cdr3_aa: CASSPQLGNYGYTF
v_call: TRBV5-1; clone_size: few; d_call: .; j_call: TRBJ2-1; cdr3_nt: TGCGCCAGCAGCTTGGGGGCGGCGAGCTCCTACAATGAGCAGTTCTTC; cdr3_aa: CASSLGAASSYNEQFF
v_call: TRBV2; clone_size: few; d_call: .; j_call: TRBJ2-3; cdr3_nt: TGTGCCAGCAGTGAAGCCGGAGGGGGGATAAATACGCAGTATTTT; cdr3_aa: CASSEAGGGINTQYF
v_call: TRBV5-1; clone_size: once; d_call: TRBD1; j_call: TRBJ2-2; cdr3_nt: TGCGCCAGCAGCGCGGACAGAGGAGCGAACACAGGGGAGATGTTTTTT; cdr3_aa: CASSADRGANTGEMFF
v_call: TRBV3-1; clone_size: many; d_call: .; j_call: TRBJ2-3; cdr3_nt: TGTGCCAGCAGCCGAAGTGGCCAGGGGAGCACAGATACGCAGTATTTT; cdr3_aa: CASSRSGQGSTDTQYF
v_call: TRBV5-1; clone_size: many; d_call: .; j_call: TRBJ2-7; cdr3_nt: TGCGCCAGCAGCTCGGACAGCTTCTACGAGCAGTACTTC; cdr3_aa: CASSSDSFYEQYF
v_call: TRBV10-3; clone_size: many; d_call: TRBD1; j_call: TRBJ2-7; cdr3_nt: TGTGCCATCAGTGAACGGACAGGGGGAGACTACGAGCAGTACTTC; cdr3_aa: CAISERTGGDYEQYF
v_call: TRBV7-2; clone_size: many; d_call: TRBD2; j_call: TRBJ2-5; cdr3_nt: TGTGCCAGCAGCTTAGTGACTAGCGGGGGGGTTACCCAGTACTTC; cdr3_aa: CASSLVTSGGVTQYF
v_call: TRBV5-5; clone_size: many; d_call: TRBD1; j_call: TRBJ1-3; cdr3_nt: TGTGCCAGCAGTCGACAGGGAGATCCTGGAAACACCATATATTTT; cdr3_aa: CASSRQGDPGNTIYF
v_call: TRBV6-2/TRBV6-3; clone_size: many; d_call: .; j_call: TRBJ2-1; cdr3_nt: TGTGCCAGCGAGGGGGGCGTAACCCACAATGAGCAGTTCTTC; cdr3_aa: CASEGGVTHNEQFF
v_call: TRBV24-1; clone_size: few; d_call: TRBD1; j_call: TRBJ1-5; cdr3_nt: TGTGCCACCAGTGACCCGGACAGGGGGCCGGATCAGCCCCAGCATTTT; cdr3_aa: CATSDPDRGPDQPQHF
v_call: TRBV7-6; clone_size: many; d_call: .; j_call: TRBJ1-1; cdr3_nt: TGTGCCAGCAGCGGGCAGGGTGTATCTGAAGCTTTCTTT; cdr3_aa: CASSGQGVSEAFF
v_call: TRBV20-1; clone_size: many; d_call: .; j_call: TRBJ1-5; cdr3_nt: TGCAGTGCCGGGGACGTAAACAATCAGCCCCAGCATTTT; cdr3_aa: CSAGDVNNQPQHF
v_call: TRBV7-7; clone_size: many; d_call: TRBD1; j_call: TRBJ1-5; cdr3_nt: TGTGCTAGCAGCGTTACCGGACAGGGCAATCAGCCCCAGCATTTT; cdr3_aa: CASSVTGQGNQPQHF
v_call: TRBV6-1; clone_size: many; d_call: .; j_call: TRBJ2-1; cdr3_nt: TGTGCCAGCAGTGAAGAGGGGCACTCCTACAATGAGCAGTTCTTC; cdr3_aa: CASSEEGHSYNEQFF
v_call: TRBV9; clone_size: many; d_call: .; j_call: TRBJ2-3; cdr3_nt: TGTGCCAGCAGCGTATCTGGCGGGACGATCACAGATACGCAGTATTTT; cdr3_aa: CASSVSGGTITDTQYF
v_call: TRBV10-3; clone_size: few; d_call: .; j_call: TRBJ2-5; cdr3_nt: TGTGCCATCAGCCCAGGGACGGGTGCGGAGACCCAGTACTTC; cdr3_aa: CAISPGTGAETQYF
v_call: TRBV5-1; clone_size: many; d_call: .; j_call: TRBJ2-7; cdr3_nt: TGCGCCAGCAGCTTGGACTACTCCTACGAGCAGTACTTC; cdr3_aa: CASSLDYSYEQYF
v_call: TRBV15; clone_size: many; d_call: TRBD1; j_call: TRBJ2-2; cdr3_nt: TGTGCCACCAGCAGAGCGGACAGGGGAAGGACCGGGGAGCTGTTTTTT; cdr3_aa: CATSRADRGRTGELFF
v_call: TRBV20-1; clone_size: many; d_call: .; j_call: TRBJ2-5; cdr3_nt: TGCAGTGCTTTAAAGGGTAGTCTCGATAACCCAGAGACCCAGTACTTC; cdr3_aa: CSALKGSLDNPETQYF
v_call: TRBV20-1; clone_size: many; d_call: TRBD2; j_call: TRBJ2-3; cdr3_nt: TGCAGTGCTTTTCTAGCGGGAGTTAACCCAGATACGCAGTATTTT; cdr3_aa: CSAFLAGVNPDTQYF
v_call: TRBV27; clone_size: many; d_call: TRBD1; j_call: TRBJ1-1; cdr3_nt: TGTGCCAGCAGTTTATTAGTAGGGGGCCCGAACACTGAAGCTTTCTTT; cdr3_aa: CASSLLVGGPNTEAFF
v_call: TRBV28; clone_size: .; d_call: .; j_call: TRBJ2-5; cdr3_nt: TGTGCCAGCAGTTTGGAGTTCTTACCCGAGACCCAGTACTTC; cdr3_aa: CASSLEFLPETQYF
v_call: TRBV5-5; clone_size: many; d_call: .; j_call: TRBJ1-3; cdr3_nt: TGTGCCAGCAGCTTGGGTGGCGGAAACTCTGGAAACACCATATATTTT; cdr3_aa: CASSLGGGNSGNTIYF
v_call: TRBV12-3/TRBV12-4; clone_size: many; d_call: .; j_call: TRBJ1-2; cdr3_nt: TGTGCCAGCAGTTTCAAGGGGACCGCCGGGGCCAGAGGCTATGGCTACACCTTC; cdr3_aa: CASSFKGTAGARGYGYTF
v_call: TRBV27; clone_size: many; d_call: TRBD1; j_call: TRBJ1-1; cdr3_nt: TGTGCCAGCAGTTTACAGGGGGGTTTGGCCACTGAAGCTTTCTTT; cdr3_aa: CASSLQGGLATEAFF
v_call: TRBV18; clone_size: many; d_call: .; j_call: TRBJ1-6; cdr3_nt: TGTGCCAGCTCACTCACAGCAGATAATTCACCCCTCCACTTT; cdr3_aa: CASSLTADNSPLHF
v_call: TRBV20-1; clone_size: many; d_call: TRBD1; j_call: TRBJ1-5; cdr3_nt: TGCAGTGCTAGAGTTCTTGCAGGGGGAGAGAGGGCGCCCCAGCATTTT; cdr3_aa: CSARVLAGGERAPQHF
v_call: TRBV6-6; clone_size: many; d_call: .; j_call: TRBJ1-5; cdr3_nt: TGTGCCACCGCCGTGAAGGGGTTAAGTAATCAGCCCCAGCATTTT; cdr3_aa: CATAVKGLSNQPQHF
v_call: TRBV29-1; clone_size: .; d_call: .; j_call: TRBJ2-3; cdr3_nt: TGCAGCGTTGACAAGGCGGGGGCGGTTGGTATAGGGGATACGCAGTATTTT; cdr3_aa: CSVDKAGAVGIGDTQYF
v_call: TRBV5-5; clone_size: many; d_call: .; j_call: TRBJ1-2; cdr3_nt: TGTGCCAGCAGCTTCCTGGTGGGTGAGGGCTACACCTTC; cdr3_aa: CASSFLVGEGYTF
v_call: TRBV24-1; clone_size: many; d_call: TRBD1; j_call: TRBJ1-1; cdr3_nt: TGTGCCACCCGGACAGGGGGGAACACTGAAGCTTTCTTT; cdr3_aa: CATRTGGNTEAFF
v_call: TRBV5-1; clone_size: many; d_call: TRBD1; j_call: TRBJ1-1; cdr3_nt: TGCGCCAGCAGCTCCACGGGACAGTTAACAGAAGCTTTCTTT; cdr3_aa: CASSSTGQLTEAFF
v_call: TRBV20-1; clone_size: medium-sized; d_call: TRBD1; j_call: TRBJ1-5; cdr3_nt: TGCAGTGCTCCCCGGACAGGGGCAAATCAGCCCCAGCATTTT; cdr3_aa: CSAPRTGANQPQHF
v_call: TRBV29-1; clone_size: many; d_call: TRBD1; j_call: TRBJ1-5; cdr3_nt: TGCAGCGTAATCGAGGGACAGGCTGGGAGTCAGCCCCAGCATTTT; cdr3_aa: CSVIEGQAGSQPQHF
v_call: TRBV19; clone_size: .; d_call: .; j_call: TRBJ2-2; cdr3_nt: TGTGCCAGTAGTATAGCACAGCTTTCCCCCGGGGAGCTGTTTTTT; cdr3_aa: CASSIAQLSPGELFF
v_call: TRBV5-1; clone_size: many; d_call: .; j_call: TRBJ1-5; cdr3_nt: TGCGCCAGCATTGGACCACCGGGCAATCAGCCCCAGCATTTT; cdr3_aa: CASIGPPGNQPQHF
v_call: TRBV12-3/TRBV12-4; clone_size: many; d_call: .; j_call: TRBJ2-5; cdr3_nt: TGTGCCAGCAGGTCGGGGGTTGTTGTGACCCAGTACTTC; cdr3_aa: CASRSGVVVTQYF
v_call: TRBV7-9; clone_size: many; d_call: .; j_call: TRBJ1-5; cdr3_nt: TGTGCCAGCAGCCAATCGGCGGGGGGGAGCGGTCAGCCCCAGCATTTT; cdr3_aa: CASSQSAGGSGQPQHF